The sequence of this T cell receptor (beta chain) was determined in a study of blood T cell repertoires in COVID-19. As for the study in general: Samples representing acute and convalescent COVID-19 were sourced from the United States, Italy and Spain.

TCRdb's table, derived via immunoSEQ multiplex PCR, lists solely in-frame clones and lacks some. The data hold 65,000 to 70,000 clones, with about four fifths observed a single time. As to this clone: Within the sample, other DNA sequences also encode this same CDR3.

Sequencing was done on a sample of peripheral blood. The source of this sequence is a human donor in a cohort sampled during active COVID-19.

The CDR3 sequence: CASSQGGRPEAFF. The CDR3 DNA reads TGTGCCAGCAGCCAAGGGGGGAGGCCTGAAGCTTTCTTT. The rearrangement uses TRBV3-1 (or the pseudogene TRBV3-2) and TRBJ1-1, with D perhaps TRBD1 (5 bases). CDR1 and CDR2 from the germline V gene are LGHDT and YNNKEL (reference sequence). V lost 1 base to trimming and J lost 6 bases, with 9 bases between them. The CDR3 sequence is 13 residues long.